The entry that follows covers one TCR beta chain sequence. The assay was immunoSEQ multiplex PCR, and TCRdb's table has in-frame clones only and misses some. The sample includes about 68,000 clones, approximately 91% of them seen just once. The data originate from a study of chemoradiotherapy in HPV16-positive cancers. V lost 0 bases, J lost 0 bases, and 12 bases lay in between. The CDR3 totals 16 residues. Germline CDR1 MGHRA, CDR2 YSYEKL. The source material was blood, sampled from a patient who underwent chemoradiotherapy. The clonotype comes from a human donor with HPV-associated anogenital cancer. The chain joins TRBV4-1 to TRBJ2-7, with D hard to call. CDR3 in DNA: TGCGCCAGCAGCCAAGAATTGGCCGAAAGCTCCTACGAGCAGTACTTC. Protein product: CASSQELAESSYEQYF.